The next 6 T cell receptor beta chains were all read from a single sample in a study of T cells after yellow fever vaccination. Via MiXCR, TCRdb re-called the 5' RACE reads, giving one row per CDR3 protein. The data contain approximately 180,000 distinct CDR3 sequences, 6.2% of them singletons. Here the sequenced sample was CD4+ T cells sorted from PBMCs, taken on the day of the first yellow fever vaccination. All receptors derive from a young man who received the YFV17D yellow fever vaccine.

In this sample, this clonotype turned up many times. This sequence joins TRBV5-1 and TRBJ2-5; TRBD2 matches 9 bases. Germline CDR1 SGHRS, CDR2 YFSETQ. After removal of 2 bases from V and 3 bases from J, the junction contained 2 bases not matched to a gene. The CDR3 loop spans 14 amino acids. Written as DNA, the CDR3 is TGCGCCAGCAGCTTTAGCGGGGGAAAAGAGACCCAGTACTTC. Protein sequence: CASSFSGGKETQYF. The complete variable domain, with remaining parts taken from reference TRBV5-1 and TRBJ2-5, reads KAGVTQTPRYLIKTRGQQVTLSCSPISGHRSVSWYQQTPGQGLQFLFEYFSETQRNKGNFPGRFSGRQFSNSRSEMNVSTLELGDSALYLCASSFSGGKETQYFGPGTRLLVL.

The table lists this clonotype with many counts. The V gene is TRBV7-2, the J gene TRBJ1-1; a possible D gene is TRBD1 (5 bases). Germline V gene lookup returns CDR1 SGHTA and CDR2 FQGNSA. There are 15 residues in the CDR3. The ends were cut back, 3 bases at V and 1 base at J, with 12 bases in the middle. The CDR3 is CASSFAIDRNTEAFF. The CDR3 bases are TGTGCCAGCAGCTTTGCTATCGACAGGAACACTGAAGCTTTCTTT.

This clonotype turned up a few times. The J gene is TRBJ2-3, the V gene TRBV19; 8 bases match TRBD1. The CDR3 has 14 amino acids. Germline CDR1 LNHDA, CDR2 SQIVND (reference sequence). Trimming removed 4 bases from V and 5 bases from J; junction bases left unmatched: 5. Here the CDR3 DNA reads TGTGCCAGTAGTAGGACAGGGTGGGAAGATACGCAGTATTTT. Amino acid sequence: CASSRTGWEDTQYF.

This clonotype showed up just a few times. The chain has TRBV6-1 and TRBJ2-5; 14 bases are a match to TRBD2. V dropped 7 bases and J dropped 9; count of bases not matched to a gene: 13. The CDR3 runs 16 residues. Germline V lookup: CDR1 MNHNS, CDR2 SASEGT. CDR3 protein: CASTQGLAGGYGAQYF. DNA of the CDR3: TGTGCCAGCACCCAAGGACTAGCGGGGGGCTATGGGGCCCAGTACTTC.

This clonotype has just a few counts. The chain employs TRBV18 and TRBJ2-3; 13 nucleotides match TRBD2. The V segment lost 4 bases and the J segment 1 base; nucleotides outside the gene matches: 11. Germline V lookup: CDR1 KGHSH, CDR2 LQKENI. The CDR3 spans 19 residues. The CDR3 region is CASSRAVIGTSGGTDTQYF. CDR3 nucleotides: TGTGCCAGCTCACGGGCCGTCATCGGGACTAGCGGGGGCACAGATACGCAGTATTTT.

Written as DNA, the CDR3 is TGTGCCAGCACCCTGCCTGACTTAACAGGGAAGCACGAGCAGTACTTC. Its translation: CASTLPDLTGKHEQYF. The chain recombines TRBV2 with TRBJ2-7, with D possibly TRBD1 on 6 matching bases. The CDR3 spans 16 residues. Germline-derived CDR1 and CDR2 are SNHLY and FYNNEI. V shed 7 bases and J shed 5 bases, with 24 bases lying between them.